These 12 T cell receptor beta chains originate from one sample sequenced in a study of cytomegalovirus exposure and HLA in healthy donors. The PCR made use of 60 Vbeta and 13 Jbeta primers. Clones were sequenced by immunoSEQ multiplex PCR, and TCRdb holds only the in-frame ones, with some missing. The sample table sets out 140,000 to 150,000 clones. Sequenced sample: PBMCs. These receptors all come from a male donor in good health and CMV-seronegative.

This rearrangement joins TRBV7-2 to TRBJ1-1; possibly TRBD1 for D (5 bases). CDR3 length: 15 residues. From germline, CDR1 is SGHTA and CDR2 FQGNSA. V lost 7 bases and J lost 1, with 16 bases in between. CDR3 nucleotides: TGTGCCAGCACCCCACTAACGGGGGGGAACACTGAAGCTTTCTTT. It is translated as CASTPLTGGNTEAFF. Full variable domain (outside the CDR3, taken from reference TRBV7-2 and TRBJ1-1): GAGVSQSPSNKVTEKGKDVELRCDPISGHTALYWYRQSLGQGLEFLIYFQGNSAPDKSGLPSDRFSAERTGGSVSTLTIQRTQQEDSAVYLCASTPLTGGNTEAFFGQGTRLTVV.

The genes are TRBV18 and TRBJ1-2; D uncertain. V dropped 2 bases and J dropped 4 bases, with 17 bases sitting between them. CDR1 is KGHSH and CDR2 is LQKENI in the germline V gene. This CDR3 spans 16 amino acids. The DNA for the CDR3 is TGTGCCAGCTCACCAGGGAGAGGGCTGTTAGGCTATGGCTACACCTTC. This encodes CASSPGRGLLGYGYTF.

The chain is built from TRBV28 and TRBJ1-2; 9 bases are shared with TRBD1. The CDR3 sequence is 13 residues long. V was pared by 7 bases and J by 4 bases, with 4 bases of the junction left unmatched. CDR1 and CDR2 from the germline V gene are MDHEN and SYDVKM. The DNA for the CDR3 is TGTGCCAGCATGACAGGGGGGTCCTATGGCTACACCTTC. Its protein product is CASMTGGSYGYTF.

The chain is built from TRBV5-1 and TRBJ1-1; a weak D match, TRBD1 (5 bases). Between the trimmed V and J ends, which lost 3 bases and 0 bases, there was a span of 9 bases. Germline V gene sequence: CDR1 SGHRS, CDR2 YFSETQ. The CDR3 has 14 residues. This CDR3 is CASSSGTLNTEAFF. In nucleotides, the CDR3 is TGCGCCAGCAGCTCCGGGACTCTGAACACTGAAGCTTTCTTT.

The CDR3, as DNA: TGTGCCAGCAGCTACTTGACTAGCGGGGGGCATGAGCAGTTCTTC. Amino acid sequence: CASSYLTSGGHEQFF. The chain joins TRBV13 to TRBJ2-1, with 13 nucleotides matching TRBD2. After removal of 4 bases from V and 8 bases from J, the junction contained 5 bases not matched to a gene. Germline V gene lookup returns CDR1 PRHDT and CDR2 FYEKMQ (reference sequence). The CDR3 loop spans 15 amino acids.

This chain connects TRBV11-2 to TRBJ2-5; 7 positions agree with TRBD1. The CDR3 has 13 amino acids. With 4 bases clipped from V and 7 bases from J, the junction kept 6 bases outside the gene matches. Per germline, CDR1 SGHAT and CDR2 FQNNGV. The CDR3 sequence is CASSSDRAVTQYF. In DNA form, the CDR3 reads TGTGCCAGCAGCTCCGACAGGGCTGTGACCCAGTACTTC.

Points on this clone: Mismatch with germline at one junction end may stem from a read error. This chain links TRBV20-1 with TRBJ2-3; D is ambiguous. This CDR3 is built from 8 residues. CDR1 and CDR2 (germline): DFQATT, SNEGSKA (reference sequence). The CDR3 sequence is CSGISGAF. CDR3 coding DNA: TGCAGTGGGATATCGGGTGCTTTT.

CDR3 loop: CASSVTAWTGGTVEQYF. CDR3 coding DNA: TGTGCCAGCAGCGTAACGGCTTGGACAGGAGGTACCGTCGAGCAGTACTTC. The chain uses TRBV9 and TRBJ2-7; TRBD1 matches at 7 bases. Germline V gene sequence: CDR1 SGDLS, CDR2 YYNGEE. V lost 1 base, J lost 6 bases, and 16 bases stayed unmatched. The CDR3 is made up of 17 amino acids. The full variable domain, in which reference TRBV9 and TRBJ2-7 provide the parts outside the CDR3, is DSGVTQTPKHLITATGQRVTLRCSPRSGDLSVYWYQQSLDQGLQFLIQYYNGEERAKGNILERFSAQQFPDLHSELNLSSLELGDSALYFCASSVTAWTGGTVEQYFGPGTRLTVT.

This rearrangement joins TRBV9 to TRBJ1-1; 7 bases line up with TRBD1. J lost 1 base, V lost 2 bases, and 5 bases had no gene match. The CDR3 is 15 amino acids. Germline CDR1 SGDLS, CDR2 YYNGEE. For the CDR3, the DNA is TGTGCCAGCAGCGTGGGGGGACAGAAGAACACTGAAGCTTTCTTT. Its protein is CASSVGGQKNTEAFF.

The CDR3 bases are TGCGCCAGCAGCTTGGGGGTAGGGGTTGGTTTAGGTGAGCAGTTCTTC. It is translated as CASSLGVGVGLGEQFF. The chain employs TRBV5-1 and TRBJ2-1; possibly TRBD1 for D (5 bases). The CDR3 sequence is 16 residues long. V dropped 0 bases and J dropped 9 bases, with 19 bases sitting between them. Germline V lookup: CDR1 SGHRS, CDR2 YFSETQ.

The chain employs TRBV7-2 and TRBJ1-5; TRBD1 matches 8 bases. Germline V lookup: CDR1 SGHTA, CDR2 FQGNSA. CDR3 length: 14 residues. V gave up 5 bases and J gave up 7 bases; unmatched junction bases: 7. The CDR3 sequence is CASSPDRGGQPQHF. The DNA of the CDR3 is TGTGCCAGCAGCCCAGACAGGGGAGGACAGCCCCAGCATTTT.

J is TRBJ2-1 and V is TRBV20-1; D not certain. The length of the CDR3 is 11 residues. The V gene lost 3 bases and the J gene lost 7 bases, with 7 bases spanning the gap. Germline V gives CDR1 DFQATT, CDR2 SNEGSKA (reference sequence). The CDR3 region has the DNA TGCAGTGCTAGTTCCCGGAATGAGCAGTTCTTC. Its translation: CSASSRNEQFF.